The present T cell receptor (beta chain) was sequenced within a study of T cell changes during pregnancy in multiple sclerosis. Germline lookup yields CDR1 ENHRY and CDR2 SYGVKD. This CDR3 has 14 residues. The V gene end was trimmed by 6 bases and the J gene end by 1 base; junction bases not matched to a gene: 3. Here immunoSEQ multiplex PCR was the method, and the copy in TCRdb shows in-frame clones only, minus some. The profile shows 20,000 to 25,000 clones, over 80% of them singletons. The sequence derives from a female donor with multiple sclerosis, enrolled in a pregnancy study. V usage is TRBV10-3 and J usage is TRBJ1-1, with 9 bases fitting TRBD1. The starting material was CD8+ T cells from peripheral blood mononuclear cells, obtained in the third trimester of pregnancy. The CDR3 is CAIRGQGPNTEAFF. DNA of the CDR3: TGTGCCATCAGGGGACAGGGTCCGAACACTGAAGCTTTCTTT.